This is a list of T cell receptor beta chains from one sample in a study of blood T cell repertoires in COVID-19. The method was immunoSEQ multiplex PCR; TCRdb's version includes in-frame clones alone and lacks a portion of them. The sample lists under 90,000 clones; roughly 90% were seen once. Sequencing was carried out using peripheral blood. Every receptor here comes from a man between 35 and 55 years old with COVID-19, enrolled during active disease. Both conserved end residues are part of each CDR3. The D gene is left open where the match is weak. Some rows mark clone size as missing; the rest say once, few, many or name a class of expanded clone.

d_call: -; clone_size: -; v_call: TRBV19; j_call: TRBJ1-4; cdr3_nt: TGTGCCAGTAGTGGTTCAACGGCAACTAATGAAAAACTGTTTTTT; cdr3_aa: CASSGSTATNEKLFF
d_call: -; clone_size: -; v_call: TRBV15; j_call: TRBJ2-5; cdr3_nt: TGTGCCACCAGCAGAGAAGGGAGGTTCCAGTACTTC; cdr3_aa: CATSREGRFQYF
d_call: TRBD2; clone_size: -; v_call: TRBV10-1; j_call: TRBJ2-5; cdr3_nt: TGCGCCAGCAGTGAGACTAGCGGAATAATAGAGACCCAGTACTTC; cdr3_aa: CASSETSGIIETQYF
d_call: -; clone_size: -; v_call: TRBV6-1; j_call: TRBJ2-7; cdr3_nt: TGTGCCAGCAGTGAAGCGGCTGACAGAGGCCACGAGCAGTACTTC; cdr3_aa: CASSEAADRGHEQYF
d_call: TRBD1; clone_size: -; v_call: TRBV5-6; j_call: TRBJ1-2; cdr3_nt: TGTGCCAGCAGCTGGGCCGGGACAGGGGATGGCTACACCTTC; cdr3_aa: CASSWAGTGDGYTF
d_call: TRBD2; clone_size: -; v_call: TRBV28; j_call: TRBJ2-7; cdr3_nt: TGTGCCAGCAGCCTCGGGGGGGCCCATAACTACGAGCAGTACTTC; cdr3_aa: CASSLGGAHNYEQYF
d_call: -; clone_size: -; v_call: TRBV27; j_call: TRBJ1-3; cdr3_nt: TGTGCCAGCAAATCCCGAAAGGACAGCCTGACTTGGAACACCATATATTTT; cdr3_aa: CASKSRKDSLTWNTIYF
d_call: -; clone_size: once; v_call: TRBV6-1; j_call: TRBJ1-2; cdr3_nt: TGTGCCAGCAGTGAAATTACGGTCAGGGGCTACACCTTC; cdr3_aa: CASSEITVRGYTF
d_call: TRBD1; clone_size: -; v_call: TRBV2; j_call: TRBJ2-3; cdr3_nt: TGTGCCAGCAGCCCCGGTGGGACAGGGTCAGATACGCAGTATTTT; cdr3_aa: CASSPGGTGSDTQYF
d_call: TRBD1; clone_size: -; v_call: TRBV28; j_call: TRBJ2-7; cdr3_nt: TGTGCCAGCATTTCCGGACAGGGGGATGGCTACGAGCAGTACTTC; cdr3_aa: CASISGQGDGYEQYF
d_call: -; clone_size: -; v_call: TRBV5-1; j_call: TRBJ1-4; cdr3_nt: TGCGCCAGCAGCTTGGCCCCAGGGGCTTCCACTAATGAAAAACTGTTTTTT; cdr3_aa: CASSLAPGASTNEKLFF
d_call: -; clone_size: -; v_call: TRBV6-5; j_call: TRBJ1-1; cdr3_nt: TGTGCCAGCAGCCCCGTACAGGCCGTGGACACTGAAGCTTTCTTT; cdr3_aa: CASSPVQAVDTEAFF
d_call: -; clone_size: -; v_call: TRBV9; j_call: TRBJ2-2; cdr3_nt: TGTGCCAGCAGCCTTGGTCAGGTCTCAGGGGAGCTGTTTTTT; cdr3_aa: CASSLGQVSGELFF
d_call: -; clone_size: once; v_call: TRBV7-9; j_call: TRBJ2-4; cdr3_nt: TGTGCCAGCAGCTTAGCTCGTTGGTTCGAGGAAGCCAAAAACATTCAGTACTTC; cdr3_aa: CASSLARWFEEAKNIQYF
d_call: TRBD2; clone_size: -; v_call: TRBV5-8; j_call: TRBJ2-3; cdr3_nt: TGTGCCAGCAGCTTGGGGGCTAGCGGGGTCTCGGGGACGGATACGCAGTATTTT; cdr3_aa: CASSLGASGVSGTDTQYF
d_call: -; clone_size: -; v_call: TRBV28; j_call: TRBJ2-7; cdr3_nt: TGTGCCAGCAGTACTGCACCGGGGGAGCAGTACTTC; cdr3_aa: CASSTAPGEQYF
d_call: -; clone_size: once; v_call: TRBV7-9; j_call: TRBJ2-7; cdr3_nt: TGTGCCAGCAGCTTCGACAGGATATACGAGCAGTACTTC; cdr3_aa: CASSFDRIYEQYF
d_call: TRBD2; clone_size: -; v_call: TRBV6-5; j_call: TRBJ2-2; cdr3_nt: TGTGCCAGCAGTACTAGCGATTTGACCGGGGAGCTGTTTTTT; cdr3_aa: CASSTSDLTGELFF
d_call: -; clone_size: -; v_call: TRBV28; j_call: TRBJ2-7; cdr3_nt: TGTGCCAGCAGTTCAACGAACAGGGCCGAGCAGTACTTC; cdr3_aa: CASSSTNRAEQYF
d_call: -; clone_size: -; v_call: TRBV7-9; j_call: TRBJ2-6; cdr3_nt: TGTGCCAGCAGCCCGAGCGACTCTGGGGCCAACGTCCTGACTTTC; cdr3_aa: CASSPSDSGANVLTF
d_call: -; clone_size: -; v_call: TRBV28; j_call: TRBJ1-3; cdr3_nt: TGTGCCAGCAGTTTATCTCCGTCCCCCTCTGGAAACACCATATATTTT; cdr3_aa: CASSLSPSPSGNTIYF